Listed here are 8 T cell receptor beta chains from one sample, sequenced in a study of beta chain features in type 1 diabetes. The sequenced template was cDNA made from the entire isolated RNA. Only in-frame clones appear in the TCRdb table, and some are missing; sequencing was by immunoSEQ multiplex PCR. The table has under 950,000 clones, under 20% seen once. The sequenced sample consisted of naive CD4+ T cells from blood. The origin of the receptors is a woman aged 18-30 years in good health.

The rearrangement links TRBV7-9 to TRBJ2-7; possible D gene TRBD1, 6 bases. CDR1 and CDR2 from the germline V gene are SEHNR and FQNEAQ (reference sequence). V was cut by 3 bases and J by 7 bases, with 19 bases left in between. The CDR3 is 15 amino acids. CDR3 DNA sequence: TGTGCCAGCAGCTTCTCCGGGACAATACGTTTGGAGCAGTACTTC. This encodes CASSFSGTIRLEQYF. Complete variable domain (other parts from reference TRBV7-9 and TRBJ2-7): DTGVSQNPRHKITKRGQNVTFRCDPISEHNRLYWYRQTLGQGPEFLTYFQNEAQLEKSRLLSDRFSAERPKGSFSTLEIQRTEQGDSAMYLCASSFSGTIRLEQYFGPGTRLTVT.

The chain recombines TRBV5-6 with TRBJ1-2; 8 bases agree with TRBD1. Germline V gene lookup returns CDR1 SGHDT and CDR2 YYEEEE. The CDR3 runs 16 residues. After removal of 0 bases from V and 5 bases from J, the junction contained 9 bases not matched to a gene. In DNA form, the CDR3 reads TGTGCCAGCAGCTTGGTAAGGACAGGGAATAGGTATGGCTACACCTTC. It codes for CASSLVRTGNRYGYTF. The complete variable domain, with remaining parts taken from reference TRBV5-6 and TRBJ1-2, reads DAGVTQSPTHLIKTRGQQVTLRCSPKSGHDTVSWYQQALGQGPQFIFQYYEEEERQRGNFPDRFSGHQFPNYSSELNVNALLLGDSALYLCASSLVRTGNRYGYTFGSGTRLTVV.

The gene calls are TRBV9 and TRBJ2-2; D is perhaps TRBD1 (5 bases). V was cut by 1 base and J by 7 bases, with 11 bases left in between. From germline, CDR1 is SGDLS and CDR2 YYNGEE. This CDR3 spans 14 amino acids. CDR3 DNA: TGTGCCAGCAGCGTAATGGAACAGGTCGGGGAGCTGTTTTTT. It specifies CASSVMEQVGELFF. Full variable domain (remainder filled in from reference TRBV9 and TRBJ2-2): DSGVTQTPKHLITATGQRVTLRCSPRSGDLSVYWYQQSLDQGLQFLIQYYNGEERAKGNILERFSAQQFPDLHSELNLSSLELGDSALYFCASSVMEQVGELFFGEGSRLTVL.

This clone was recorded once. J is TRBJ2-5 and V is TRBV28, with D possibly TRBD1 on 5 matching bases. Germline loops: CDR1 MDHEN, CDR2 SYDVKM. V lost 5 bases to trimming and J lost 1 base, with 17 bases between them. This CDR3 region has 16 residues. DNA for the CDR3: TGTGCCAGCAGTCGAGGAATTCAGGGCTCCCAAGAGACCCAGTACTTC. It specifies CASSRGIQGSQETQYF.

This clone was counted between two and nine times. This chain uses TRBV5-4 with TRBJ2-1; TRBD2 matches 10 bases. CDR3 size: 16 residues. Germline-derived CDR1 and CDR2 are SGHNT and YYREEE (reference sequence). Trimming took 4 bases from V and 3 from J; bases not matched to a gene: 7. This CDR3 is CASSRLLAGIYNEQFF. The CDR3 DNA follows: TGTGCCAGCAGCCGTCTACTAGCGGGGATCTACAATGAGCAGTTCTTC.

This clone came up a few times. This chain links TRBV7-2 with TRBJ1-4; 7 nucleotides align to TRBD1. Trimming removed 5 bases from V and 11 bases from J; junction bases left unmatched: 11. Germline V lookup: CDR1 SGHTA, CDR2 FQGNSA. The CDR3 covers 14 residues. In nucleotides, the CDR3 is TGTGCCAGCAGCACAAGACAGGGATCTGAGAAACTGTTTTTT. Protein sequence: CASSTRQGSEKLFF.

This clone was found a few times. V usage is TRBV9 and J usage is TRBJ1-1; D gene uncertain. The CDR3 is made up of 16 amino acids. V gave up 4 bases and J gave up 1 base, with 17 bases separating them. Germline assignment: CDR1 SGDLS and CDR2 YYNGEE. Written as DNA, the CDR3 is TGTGCCAGCAGCCTAGGGTGGGCTCTACCGAACACTGAAGCTTTCTTT. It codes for CASSLGWALPNTEAFF.

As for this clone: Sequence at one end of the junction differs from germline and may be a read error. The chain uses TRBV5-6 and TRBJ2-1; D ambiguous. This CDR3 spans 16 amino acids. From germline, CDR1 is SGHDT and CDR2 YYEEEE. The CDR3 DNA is TGTGCCAGCAGCCTGGACCCCCCGCATGCCTACAATGAGCGGTTCTTC. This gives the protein CASSLDPPHAYNERFF.